This TCR beta chain was identified in a study of cytomegalovirus exposure and HLA in healthy donors. Overall study findings and caveats: What a later analysis showed was that several of the most significant clusters appeared linked to common viral pathogens. Generally TCR sequences proved uncommon, though certain public TCRs appeared in numerous donors.

Primers: 60 Vbeta forward and 13 Jbeta reverse. Method: immunoSEQ multiplex PCR; TCRdb's copy keeps in-frame clones and lacks some. This sample has 150,000 or so clones, with just under 80% found just once. Details on this clone: Its antigen is not identified.

Germline loops: CDR1 SGHRS, CDR2 YFSETQ. V was clipped by 3 bases and J by 1 base; unmatched bases: 7. The CDR3 totals 16 residues. What was sequenced was PBMCs. This TCR was sampled from a woman aged 45-65 years in good health and CMV-seropositive. V gene TRBV5-1 combines with J gene TRBJ2-5; 9 bases align to TRBD1. This chain's CDR3 is CASSWGDRAGQETQYF. In DNA, the CDR3 is TGCGCCAGCAGCTGGGGGGACAGGGCTGGCCAAGAGACCCAGTACTTC.